This T cell receptor (beta chain) was sequenced during a study of T cell repertoires in cytomegalovirus infection. About the research overall: As its CMV epitopes, the study selected recently identified HLA-C-restricted and well-studied HLA-B-restricted targets. Public signatures in TCR beta pointed to CMV infection and matching HLA type.

This clonotype was recorded a few times. What it recognizes is unknown. The CDR3 has 20 amino acids. Germline V gene data show CDR1 as LGHNT and CDR2 as FRNRAP. The J segment lost 1 base and the V segment lost 3 bases, leaving 13 bases of the junction unmatched. TCRdb re-analysed the reads in MiXCR, keeping a single row per CDR3 protein. Here the sample spans roughly 990,000 distinct CDR3 sequences, 30% to 40% being singletons. Overall study results and limits: The cumulative frequency of public TCR beta families identified carriers of CMV plus the relevant HLA. It was HLA-C-restricted CMV-specific TCR beta clonotypes that dominated the response ex vivo.

J is TRBJ2-6 and V is TRBV12-5, with TRBD2 matching over 9 bases. This clonotype was obtained from a human donor in good health (CMV status not recorded). Some clones in this sample may be carry-over from other donors' samples. Sequences were derived from cultured CD8+ T cells from PBMCs, sampled from culture after CMV antigen stimulation. CDR3 in amino acids: CASGFLTSGQIFSGANVLTF. The CDR3 DNA reads as TGTGCTAGTGGTTTTCTTACTAGCGGGCAAATTTTTTCTGGGGCCAACGTCCTGACTTTC. The full variable domain, in which reference TRBV12-5 and TRBJ2-6 provide the parts outside the CDR3, is DARVTQTPRHKVTEMGQEVTMRCQPILGHNTVFWYRQTMMQGLELLAYFRNRAPLDDSGMPKDRFSAEMPDATLATLKIQPSEPRDSAVYFCASGFLTSGQIFSGANVLTFGAGSRLTVL.